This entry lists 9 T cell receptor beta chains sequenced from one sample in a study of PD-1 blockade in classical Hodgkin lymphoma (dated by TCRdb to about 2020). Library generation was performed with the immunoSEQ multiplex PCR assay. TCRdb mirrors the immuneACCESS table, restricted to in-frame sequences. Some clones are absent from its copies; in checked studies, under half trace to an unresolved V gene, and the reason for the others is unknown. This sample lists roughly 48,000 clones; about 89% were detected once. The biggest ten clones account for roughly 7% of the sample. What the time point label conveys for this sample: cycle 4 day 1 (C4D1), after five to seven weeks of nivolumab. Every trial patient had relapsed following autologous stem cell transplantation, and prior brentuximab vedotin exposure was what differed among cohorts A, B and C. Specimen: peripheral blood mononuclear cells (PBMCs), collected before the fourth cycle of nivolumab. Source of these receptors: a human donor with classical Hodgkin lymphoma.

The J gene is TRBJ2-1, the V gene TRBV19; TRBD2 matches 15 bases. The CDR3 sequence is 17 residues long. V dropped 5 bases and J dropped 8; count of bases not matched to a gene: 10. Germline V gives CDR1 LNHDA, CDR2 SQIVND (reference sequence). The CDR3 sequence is CASSGGTGTSGGHEQFF. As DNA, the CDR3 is TGTGCCAGTAGTGGAGGCACCGGGACTAGCGGGGGGCATGAGCAGTTCTTC.

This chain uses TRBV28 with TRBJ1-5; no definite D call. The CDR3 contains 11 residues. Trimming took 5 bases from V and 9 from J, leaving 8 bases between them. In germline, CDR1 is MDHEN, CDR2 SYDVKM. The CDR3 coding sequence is TGTGCCAGCAGTGACGTCCGGCCCCAGCATTTT. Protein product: CASSDVRPQHF.

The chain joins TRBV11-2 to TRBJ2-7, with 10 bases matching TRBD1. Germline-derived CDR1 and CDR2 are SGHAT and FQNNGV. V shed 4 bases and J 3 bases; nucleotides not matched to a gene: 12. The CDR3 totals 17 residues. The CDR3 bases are TGTGCCAGCAGCTCGCCTCCGGGACAGGGGAACTTCTACGAGCAGTACTTC. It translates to CASSSPPGQGNFYEQYF.

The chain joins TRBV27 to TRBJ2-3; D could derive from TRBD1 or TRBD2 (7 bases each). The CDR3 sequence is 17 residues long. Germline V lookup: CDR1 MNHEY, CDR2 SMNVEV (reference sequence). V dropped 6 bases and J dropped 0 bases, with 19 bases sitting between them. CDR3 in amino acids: CASSPGGGPSSTDTQYF. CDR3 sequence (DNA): TGTGCCAGCAGCCCAGGGGGGGGCCCCTCTAGCACAGATACGCAGTATTTT.

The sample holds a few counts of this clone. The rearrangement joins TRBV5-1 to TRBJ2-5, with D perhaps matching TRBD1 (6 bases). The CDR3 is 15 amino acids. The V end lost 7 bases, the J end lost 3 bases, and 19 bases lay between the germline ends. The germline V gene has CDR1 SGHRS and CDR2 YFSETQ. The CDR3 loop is CASADQPGAEETQYF. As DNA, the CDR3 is TGCGCCAGCGCCGACCAACCAGGGGCAGAAGAGACCCAGTACTTC.

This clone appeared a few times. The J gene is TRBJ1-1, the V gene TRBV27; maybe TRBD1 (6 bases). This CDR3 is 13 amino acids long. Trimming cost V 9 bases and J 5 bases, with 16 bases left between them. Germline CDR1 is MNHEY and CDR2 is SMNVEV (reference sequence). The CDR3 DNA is TGTGCCAGTGGGCCCGTGGGGGCGACTGAAGCTTTCTTT. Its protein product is CASGPVGATEAFF.

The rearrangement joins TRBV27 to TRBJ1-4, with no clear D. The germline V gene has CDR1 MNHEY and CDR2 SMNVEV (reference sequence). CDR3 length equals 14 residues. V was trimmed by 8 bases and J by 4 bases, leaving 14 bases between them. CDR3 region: CASRPPGRNEKLFF. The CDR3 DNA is TGTGCCAGCCGCCCCCCAGGCCGTAATGAAAAACTGTTTTTT.

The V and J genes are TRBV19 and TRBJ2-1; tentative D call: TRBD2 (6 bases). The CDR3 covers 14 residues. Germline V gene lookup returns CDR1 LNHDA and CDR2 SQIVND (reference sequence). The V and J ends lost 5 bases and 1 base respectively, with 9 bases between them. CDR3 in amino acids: CASSYGGSYNEQFF. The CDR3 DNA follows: TGTGCCAGTAGTTACGGAGGGTCCTACAATGAGCAGTTCTTC. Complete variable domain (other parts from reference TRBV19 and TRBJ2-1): DGGITQSPKYLFRKEGQNVTLSCEQNLNHDAMYWYRQDPGQGLRLIYYSQIVNDFQKGDIAEGYSVSREKKESFPLTVTSAQKNPTAFYLCASSYGGSYNEQFFGPGTRLTVL.

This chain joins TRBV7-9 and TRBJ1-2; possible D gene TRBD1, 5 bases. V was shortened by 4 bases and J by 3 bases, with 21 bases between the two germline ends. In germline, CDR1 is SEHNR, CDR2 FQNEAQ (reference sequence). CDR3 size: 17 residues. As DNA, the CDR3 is TGTGCCAGCAGCTCCCGAGAGGGGACCAAAACCTACTATGGCTACACCTTC. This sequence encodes CASSSREGTKTYYGYTF. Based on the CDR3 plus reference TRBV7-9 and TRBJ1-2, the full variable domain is DTGVSQNPRHKITKRGQNVTFRCDPISEHNRLYWYRQTLGQGPEFLTYFQNEAQLEKSRLLSDRFSAERPKGSFSTLEIQRTEQGDSAMYLCASSSREGTKTYYGYTFGSGTRLTVV.